A selection of T cell receptor beta chains follows, all from one sample in a study of OX40 agonist ivuxolimab in advanced cancers. Clones were read by immunoSEQ multiplex PCR, and TCRdb kept only the in-frame ones, dropping some. The data contain tens of thousands of clones, approximately 95% of them singletons. The source material was CD4+ or CD8+ T cells sorted from blood, sampled in a trial of the OX40 agonist ivuxolimab. Receptors were obtained from an adult with an advanced solid tumor such as melanoma, head and neck, liver or kidney cancer. The CDR3 runs from the conserved cysteine through the conserved F or W. The D gene is left open where the match is weak. The size of a clone is reported for some rows only, either as once, few or many, or as a class for expanded clones.

v_call,d_call,j_call,clone_size,cdr3_nt,cdr3_aa
TRBV9,NA,TRBJ2-1,once,TGTGCCAGCAGCCATGGAAATGAGCAGTTCTTC,CASSHGNEQFF
TRBV4-2,NA,TRBJ1-2,NA,TGTGCCAGCAGCCAAGAAAGGTCGGACAGTTCGCCCTATGGCTACACCTTC,CASSQERSDSSPYGYTF
TRBV4-2,NA,TRBJ2-5,once,TGTGCCAGCAGCCAAGTTTTAGGAGAGACCCAGTACTTC,CASSQVLGETQYF
TRBV19,NA,TRBJ1-3,NA,TGTGCCAGTACCCCCTTACGGGACTCTGGAAACACCATATATTTT,CASTPLRDSGNTIYF
TRBV11-1,TRBD2,TRBJ2-1,NA,TGTGCCAGCAGCCCTGGACTAGCGGAGCAGTTCTTC,CASSPGLAEQFF
TRBV13,NA,TRBJ2-5,NA,TGTGCCAGCAGCTTATCCCGGACAGAAGAGACCCAGTACTTC,CASSLSRTEETQYF
TRBV14,NA,TRBJ2-7,NA,TGTGCCAGCGGGGAGGCCTCCTACGAGCAGTACTTC,CASGEASYEQYF
TRBV7-2,NA,TRBJ2-2,NA,TGTGCCAGCAGCTCGCCGTTCCAGGGAAAGGCGAACACCGGGGAGCTGTTTTTT,CASSSPFQGKANTGELFF
TRBV7-8,TRBD2,TRBJ2-5,NA,TGTGCCAGCAGCCGGGGAACGCTCGGGAGGAGGTCGGAGACCCAGTACTTC,CASSRGTLGRRSETQYF
TRBV29-1,TRBD1,TRBJ2-5,NA,TGCAGCGTTGATCGGGGGACAGGGTGGAAGGAGACCCAGTACTTC,CSVDRGTGWKETQYF
TRBV28,NA,TRBJ2-3,NA,TGTGCCAGCAGTCCCTTGGTGGGAGAGCGCACAGATACGCAGTATTTT,CASSPLVGERTDTQYF
TRBV5-6,NA,TRBJ1-5,NA,TGTGCCAGCAGCCGTCTCTTAGAGGGGAATCAGCCCCAGCATTTT,CASSRLLEGNQPQHF
TRBV29-1,TRBD1,TRBJ1-5,NA,TGCAGCGTTGGAACAGGGGGCTATCAGCCCCAGCATTTT,CSVGTGGYQPQHF
TRBV9,NA,TRBJ2-6,NA,TGTGCCAGCAGCGTGTTCACCGGGAGCTCTGGGGCCAACGTCCTGACTTTC,CASSVFTGSSGANVLTF
TRBV5-1,NA,TRBJ2-7,NA,TGCGCCAGCAGCTTGGAAGGGAACGAGCAGTACTTC,CASSLEGNEQYF
TRBV11-2,TRBD1,TRBJ2-7,NA,TGTGCCAGCAGCGAGCCTCTGGGACAGGGAACCTACGAGCAGTACTTC,CASSEPLGQGTYEQYF
TRBV2,TRBD1,TRBJ1-2,NA,TGTGCCAGCCCCCAGCAGGGGGGTGATGGCTACACCTTC,CASPQQGGDGYTF
TRBV7-2,NA,TRBJ1-5,few,TGTGCCAGCAGCTTTGGAGGGAGTCAGCCCCAGCATTTT,CASSFGGSQPQHF
TRBV18,NA,TRBJ2-7,once,TGTGCCAGCTCACCACCTCCAAGTTCCGAGCAGTACTTC,CASSPPPSSEQYF
TRBV6-5,TRBD1,TRBJ2-7,NA,TGTGCCAGTCAACAGGGGTCCCCCTACGAGCAGTACTTC,CASQQGSPYEQYF
TRBV11-1,NA,TRBJ2-1,NA,TGTGCCAGCAGCCCACGCGAGTCCAACAATGAGCAGTTCTTC,CASSPRESNNEQFF
TRBV9,NA,TRBJ2-7,NA,TGTGCCAGCAGCCCCCTTTTCAGGGGAGGCGAGCAGTACTTC,CASSPLFRGGEQYF
TRBV4-3,NA,TRBJ1-2,NA,TGCGCCAGCAGCCCATTTCCTCGGGGCCCAAACTATGGCTACACCTTC,CASSPFPRGPNYGYTF
TRBV7-9,NA,TRBJ2-7,NA,TGTGCCAGCAGCACACCGGGACGGCAACCCTACGAGCAGTACTTC,CASSTPGRQPYEQYF
TRBV28,NA,TRBJ1-4,NA,TGTGCCAGCAGTTCAGGTGCAACTAATGAAAAACTGTTTTTT,CASSSGATNEKLFF
TRBV15,TRBD2,TRBJ2-1,NA,TGTGCCACCAGCAGAGACCGGTTAGCGGGAGGGAATGAGCAGTTCTTC,CATSRDRLAGGNEQFF
TRBV10-3,NA,TRBJ1-3,NA,TGTGCCACCGAAGAGTCTGGAAACACCATATATTTT,CATEESGNTIYF
TRBV5-4,NA,TRBJ2-7,NA,TGTGCCAGCAGCTTGGCCCTGGGTGAGCAGTACTTC,CASSLALGEQYF
TRBV4-2,NA,TRBJ2-1,NA,TGTGCCAGCAGCCAAGTAATGGGCTTGAGTAATGAGCAGTTCTTC,CASSQVMGLSNEQFF
TRBV13,NA,TRBJ2-7,NA,TGTGCCAGCAGCTTAGTAGCGGCTTCCTACGAGCAGTACTTC,CASSLVAASYEQYF
TRBV4-3,NA,TRBJ1-2,NA,TGCGCCAGCAGCCAAGATCGGGGCCCTTCTATGGGCTACACCTTC,CASSQDRGPSMGYTF
TRBV4-1,TRBD2,TRBJ2-5,NA,TGCGCCAGCGGGGAGGGGCGGGACGTCCAAGAGACCCAGTACTTC,CASGEGRDVQETQYF
TRBV5-1,NA,TRBJ1-1,NA,TGCGCCAGCAGCTTCGGACACCTGGGCACTGAAGCTTTCTTT,CASSFGHLGTEAFF
TRBV2,NA,TRBJ1-2,NA,TGTGCCAGCAGTGAACCCGGGTCTGGCGGCTACACCTTC,CASSEPGSGGYTF
TRBV2,TRBD1,TRBJ1-1,NA,TGTGCCAGCATCCACAGGGGCCTGGGTGGCACTGAAGCTTTCTTT,CASIHRGLGGTEAFF
TRBV7-2,TRBD1,TRBJ1-1,NA,TGTGCCAGCAGCTTCCTGACAGGGCCTATGAACACTGAAGCTTTCTTT,CASSFLTGPMNTEAFF
TRBV29-1,NA,TRBJ2-7,NA,TGCAGCGTTGAGGTTCGGGCAGGGGGGACCCTCCCCTACGAGCAGTACTTC,CSVEVRAGGTLPYEQYF
TRBV7-2,NA,TRBJ2-7,NA,TGTGCCAGCAGCTTATATAGGGGAAGTATCTACGAGCAGTACTTC,CASSLYRGSIYEQYF
TRBV2,NA,TRBJ2-3,once,TGTGCCAGCAGTGAAGAGGGCGGCACAGATACGCAGTATTTT,CASSEEGGTDTQYF
TRBV5-6,NA,TRBJ2-5,NA,TGTGCCAGCAGCTTAGGATTCCAAGAGACCCAGTACTTC,CASSLGFQETQYF
TRBV5-8,TRBD1,TRBJ1-2,NA,TGTGCCAGCAGCTCGACAGGGGGAATTTCTGGCTACACCTTC,CASSSTGGISGYTF
TRBV27,TRBD2,TRBJ2-5,NA,TGTGCCAGCTCGACACGTCCGGGAGGAGGCGAGACCCAGTACTTC,CASSTRPGGGETQYF
TRBV14,NA,TRBJ2-1,once,TGTGCCAGCAGCCACAGGCCGGCCCCGGGGAATGAGCAGTTCTTC,CASSHRPAPGNEQFF
TRBV5-1,TRBD1,TRBJ2-5,NA,TGCGCCAGCAGCTTGGGGTGGGGACAGAAAGAGACCCAGTACTTC,CASSLGWGQKETQYF
TRBV5-4,NA,TRBJ2-3,NA,TGTGCCAGCAGCTCCCCGACTAACGATACGCAGTATTTT,CASSSPTNDTQYF
TRBV13,TRBD2,TRBJ2-7,NA,TGTGCCAGCAGCTTAGGGACTAGCGGGACCTACGAGCAGTACTTC,CASSLGTSGTYEQYF
TRBV7-9,TRBD1,TRBJ1-3,NA,TGTGCCAGCAGCTCAACGACAGGGGGCGTTGGAAACACCATATATTTT,CASSSTTGGVGNTIYF
TRBV27,TRBD1,TRBJ2-7,NA,TGTGCCAGCAGTTCGGCCGCCGGGACAGGGGAGCCCTACGAGCAGTACTTC,CASSSAAGTGEPYEQYF
TRBV19,NA,TRBJ1-2,NA,TGTGCCAGTAGTATAGTGGGGACGGGCCCCTATGGCTACACCTTC,CASSIVGTGPYGYTF
TRBV27,NA,TRBJ1-5,few,TGTGCCAGCAGGGGGGGGGTCAGCAATCAGCCCCAGCATTTT,CASRGGVSNQPQHF
TRBV5-4,TRBD1,TRBJ1-1,NA,TGTGCCAGCAGCTTACGGGACAGGGGGCGACTTCGCACTGAAGCTTTCTTT,CASSLRDRGRLRTEAFF
TRBV6-6,TRBD1,TRBJ2-7,NA,TGTGCCAGCCGTTCAGGGGGCGGGGACGAGCAGTACTTC,CASRSGGGDEQYF
TRBV19,NA,TRBJ2-7,once,TGTGCCAGTAGTATAGGTACCTACGAGCAGTACTTC,CASSIGTYEQYF
TRBV19,NA,TRBJ2-1,NA,TGTGCCAGTAGCCTGCGGCTCTCCTCCTACAATGAGCAGTTCTTC,CASSLRLSSYNEQFF
TRBV6-6,NA,TRBJ2-7,NA,TGTGCCAGCAGTTACTCGATTGGGATCTCCTACGAGCAGTACTTC,CASSYSIGISYEQYF
TRBV7-2,TRBD2,TRBJ2-7,NA,TGTGCCAGCAGCTTTGGACTAGCGGTTCACACCTCCTACGAGCAGTACTTC,CASSFGLAVHTSYEQYF